The source of this T cell receptor (beta chain) is a study of persistence of HIV-infected CD4 T cells. Whole-study results and caveats: Degenerate expanded CDR3beta sequences were enriched among CMV- and Gag-responding cells.

Trimming removed 1 base at V and 6 bases at J, with 15 bases between. The germline gives CDR1 SNHLY, CDR2 FYNNEI. The CDR3 runs to 15 residues. This was the immunoSEQ version 4 assay in survey mode. Template was genomic DNA at 10 ng/uL, with up to 1 ug used per sample. The table came from immunoSEQ multiplex PCR; TCRdb's copy has only in-frame clones and leaves some out. The data hold approximately 27,000 clones, with 78% observed a single time. Turning to this clone: Antigen specificity is unknown.

Stimulation used approximately 10 ug/mL lysate from CMV-infected fibroblasts. Sorted nonresponding memory CD4+ T cells were CD40L-negative, CD69-negative, CD45RO-high. CD8-depleted PBMCs were stimulated 18 hours with anti-CD28/CD49d costimulation, CD40-blocking antibody and enfuvirtide. The input for sequencing was CD4+ T cells sorted from PBMCs after roughly 18-hour stimulation, taken from a patient who received antiretroviral therapy. The V call is TRBV2, the J call TRBJ1-1, with D maybe TRBD1 (5 bases). This receptor was obtained from an adult woman with HIV who was CMV-seropositive. DNA of the CDR3: TGTGCCAGCAGTGAAGGGCCGGCAGGGCTGGCTGAAGCTTTCTTT. Translated: CASSEGPAGLAEAFF.